These 27 T cell receptor beta chains were sequenced from one sample in a study of T-cell memory formation after mild COVID-19. Each CDR3 protein gets one entry after TCRdb re-called the 5' RACE reads with MiXCR. Altogether under 650,000 distinct CDR3 sequences are present, 15% to 20% being singletons, with the ten largest covering around 13%. Sequences were obtained from PBMCs or a T cell subset sorted from them (not recorded which). Source of these receptors: an adult woman who had mild COVID-19 (a few samples of this study predate the infection). Cell type and time point are not known.

The gene calls are TRBV12-3 or TRBV12-4 and TRBJ2-2; no clear D gene. This CDR3 is built from 12 residues. V lost 1 base to trimming and J lost 9 bases, with 6 bases between them. The CDR3 spells CASSLGVRELFF. The DNA of the CDR3 is TGTGCCAGCAGTTTAGGGGTTCGGGAGCTGTTTTTT.

The chain combines TRBV6-5 with TRBJ2-2; D not resolved. In germline, CDR1 is MNHEY, CDR2 SVGAGI. The CDR3 consists of 14 residues. Trimming removed 6 bases from V and 2 bases from J, with 10 bases in between. This chain's CDR3 is CASSVDPNTGELFF. The CDR3 region has the DNA TGTGCCAGCAGCGTTGACCCTAACACCGGGGAGCTGTTTTTT.

The chain is built from TRBV7-2 and TRBJ2-7; no firm D call. Looked up from germline, CDR1 is SGHTA and CDR2 is FQGNSA. V was clipped by 2 bases and J by 6 bases, with 8 bases between them. The CDR3 has 12 residues. The CDR3 protein is CASSLSVFEQYF. The CDR3 bases are TGTGCCAGCAGCTTATCAGTTTTCGAGCAGTACTTC. Based on the CDR3 plus reference TRBV7-2 and TRBJ2-7, the full variable domain is GAGVSQSPSNKVTEKGKDVELRCDPISGHTALYWYRQSLGQGLEFLIYFQGNSAPDKSGLPSDRFSAERTGGSVSTLTIQRTQQEDSAVYLCASSLSVFEQYFGPGTRLTVT.

In this sample, this clonotype turned up a few times. The rearrangement links TRBV4-2 to TRBJ2-7, with D tentatively TRBD1 or TRBD2 (5 bases each). V gave up 3 bases and J gave up 5 bases, with 14 bases separating them. The CDR3 has 14 amino acids. Germline V CDR1 and CDR2: LGHNA, YNFKEQ. CDR3 DNA sequence: TGTGCCAGCAGCCAGGGGACCGATGGGGACGAGCAGTACTTC. It is translated as CASSQGTDGDEQYF.

V is TRBV5-5 and J is TRBJ1-1, with D possibly matching TRBD1 (5 bases). CDR3 length: 13 amino acids. Germline CDR1 reads SGHKS; CDR2 reads YYEKEE (reference sequence). The V and J ends lost 1 base and 7 bases respectively, with 11 bases between them. This CDR3 is CASSLLTTVEAFF. The CDR3 DNA sequence: TGTGCCAGCAGCTTGCTTACGACAGTTGAAGCTTTCTTT.

The chain couples TRBV11-2 to TRBJ1-2, with unresolved D. Trimming removed 1 base at V and 3 bases at J, with 15 bases between. Germline CDR1 and CDR2: SGHAT and FQNNGV. This CDR3 region has 16 residues. As DNA, the CDR3 is TGTGCCAGCAGCTTAGGACGGCGGGTTAAGCACTATGGCTACACCTTC. This sequence encodes CASSLGRRVKHYGYTF.

This clonotype was seen only a few times. The rearrangement links TRBV19 to TRBJ1-1, with a tentative D call TRBD1 (5 bases). The CDR3 sequence is 18 residues long. V gave up 7 bases and J gave up 6 bases, with 30 bases separating them. Germline V gene sequence: CDR1 LNHDA, CDR2 SQIVND (reference sequence). The CDR3 sequence: CASKEGGGAQTGGPEAFF. The CDR3 nucleotides read TGTGCCAGTAAGGAGGGCGGAGGGGCGCAAACCGGAGGACCTGAAGCTTTCTTT.

A few counts support this clonotype. This rearrangement joins TRBV5-1 to TRBJ1-1; TRBD1 matches at 7 bases. In germline, CDR1 is SGHRS, CDR2 YFSETQ. The CDR3 runs 16 residues. Trimming at V came to 0 bases and at J to 3 bases, leaving 8 bases not matched to a gene. The CDR3 loop is CASSLGQGGSDTEAFF. CDR3 nucleotides: TGCGCCAGCAGCTTGGGACAGGGAGGAAGCGACACTGAAGCTTTCTTT.

This sequence joins TRBV6-6 and TRBJ1-2, with TRBD1 matching over 12 bases. CDR3 length equals 19 residues. CDR1 is MNHNY, CDR2 SVGAGI, per germline (reference sequence). V lost 2 bases, J lost 4 bases, and 14 bases stayed unmatched. As DNA, the CDR3 is TGTGCCAGCAGTTACGCCACCCGGGACAGGGGGCTAGTGGGCTATGGCTACACCTTC. It is translated as CASSYATRDRGLVGYGYTF.

This clonotype has more than one count but fewer than ten. The V gene is TRBV10-3, the J gene TRBJ2-2; D unclear. Between the trimmed V and J ends, which lost 2 bases and 4 bases, there was a span of 11 bases. This CDR3 region has 15 residues. CDR1 and CDR2 (germline): ENHRY, SYGVKD. CDR3 sequence (DNA): TGTGCCATCAGTGAGGGTAGCAGCACCACCGGGGAGCTGTTTTTT. Encoded protein: CAISEGSSTTGELFF.

There are a few counts of this clonotype. The J gene is TRBJ1-1, the V gene TRBV20-1; no definite D call. The CDR3 covers 13 residues. Looked up from germline, CDR1 is DFQATT and CDR2 is SNEGSKA (reference sequence). V lost 1 base and J 2 bases, leaving 8 bases between the germline ends. CDR3 amino acids: CSARAAHNTEAFF. In DNA, the CDR3 is TGCAGTGCTAGAGCCGCCCATAACACTGAAGCTTTCTTT.

This clonotype was seen only a few times. The rearrangement links TRBV10-3 to TRBJ2-7; no reliable D call. Germline CDR1 ENHRY, CDR2 SYGVKD. Trimming stripped 4 bases from V and 1 base from J, with 5 bases between. This CDR3 is 12 amino acids long. The CDR3 protein is CAISGPSYEQYF. CDR3 in DNA: TGTGCCATCAGTGGACCTTCCTACGAGCAGTACTTC.

The V gene is TRBV27, the J gene TRBJ1-6; TRBD1 matches 12 bases. Germline V lookup: CDR1 MNHEY, CDR2 SMNVEV (reference sequence). The CDR3 extends over 19 amino acids. Losses at the gene ends were 4 bases for V and 3 bases for J; bases not matched to a gene: 10. The CDR3 protein is CASSSGTGGGRVYNSPLHF. Written as DNA, the CDR3 is TGTGCCAGCAGTTCCGGGACAGGGGGCGGAAGGGTCTATAATTCACCCCTCCACTTT.

The V and J genes are TRBV12-3 or TRBV12-4 and TRBJ1-3; D is ambiguous. V was cut by 1 base and J by 0 bases, with 7 bases left in between. CDR3 length equals 15 residues. CDR3: CASSLVRSSGNTIYF. CDR3 sequence (DNA): TGTGCCAGCAGTTTAGTGCGAAGCTCTGGAAACACCATATATTTT.

The chain links TRBV7-2 to TRBJ2-5, with D possibly TRBD2 on 5 matching bases. The germline V gene has CDR1 SGHTA and CDR2 FQGNSA. Trimming took 0 bases from V and 4 from J, leaving 12 bases between them. The CDR3 covers 15 residues. The CDR3 protein is CASSLALGGRETQYF. The CDR3 bases are TGTGCCAGCAGCTTAGCGCTAGGAGGCAGAGAGACCCAGTACTTC.

This rearrangement joins TRBV14 to TRBJ2-1, with D perhaps matching TRBD2 (5 bases). V was shortened by 7 bases and J by 0 bases, with 16 bases between the two germline ends. Looked up from germline, CDR1 is SGHDN and CDR2 is FVKESK. The CDR3 is 16 amino acids. CDR3 coding DNA: TGTGCCAGCACCCCCCGGGGAGCTCGCTCCTACAATGAGCAGTTCTTC. Translating gives CASTPRGARSYNEQFF.

This clonotype appeared a few times. This rearrangement joins TRBV7-9 to TRBJ1-2, with 9 bases that match TRBD1. The CDR3 consists of 14 residues. From germline, CDR1 is SEHNR and CDR2 FQNEAQ (reference sequence). V trimming: 4 bases; J trimming: 4 bases; junction bases outside the gene matches: 4. Written as DNA, the CDR3 is TGTGCCAGCAGCTCCTTGACAGGGGGCTATGGCTACACCTTC. This translates into CASSSLTGGYGYTF.

The table lists this clonotype with a few counts. The chain combines TRBV5-6 with TRBJ1-5; D gene unclear. Deletions cut 0 bases from V and 3 bases from J, with 10 bases between. CDR3 length: 15 amino acids. CDR1 SGHDT and CDR2 YYEEEE come from the germline V gene. CDR3 nucleotide sequence: TGTGCCAGCAGCTTGGGTGCGGGAGTCAATCAGCCCCAGCATTTT. It specifies CASSLGAGVNQPQHF. The whole variable domain, remainder taken from reference TRBV5-6 and TRBJ1-5, is DAGVTQSPTHLIKTRGQQVTLRCSPKSGHDTVSWYQQALGQGPQFIFQYYEEEERQRGNFPDRFSGHQFPNYSSELNVNALLLGDSALYLCASSLGAGVNQPQHFGDGTRLSIL.

The genes are TRBV24-1 and TRBJ2-3, with 7 nucleotides matching TRBD1. Germline-derived CDR1 and CDR2 are KGHDR and SFDVKD. The CDR3 sequence is 15 residues long. The V gene end was trimmed by 9 bases and the J gene end by 3 bases; junction bases not matched to a gene: 11. CDR3 bases: TGTGCCACCTCCAACGAGGGGGCGCAGACAGATACGCAGTATTTT. It encodes CATSNEGAQTDTQYF.

This clonotype showed up just a few times. The rearrangement uses TRBV24-1 and TRBJ1-2, with no clear D. The germline V gene has CDR1 KGHDR and CDR2 SFDVKD. Trimming left V 1 base short and J 5 bases short, with 7 bases between. This CDR3 contains 13 residues. CDR3 sequence reads: CATSDFSGYGYTF. Written as DNA, the CDR3 is TGTGCCACCAGTGATTTCTCAGGTTATGGCTACACCTTC.

The V gene is TRBV15, the J gene TRBJ1-5; no definite D call. Germline V gene lookup returns CDR1 LNHNV and CDR2 YYDKDF (reference sequence). The ends were cut back, 0 bases at V and 3 bases at J, with 9 bases in the middle. This CDR3 spans 15 amino acids. Here the CDR3 DNA reads TGTGCCACCAGCAGAGATATGGATTACAATCAGCCCCAGCATTTT. Amino acids: CATSRDMDYNQPQHF.

The gene calls are TRBV7-6 and TRBJ1-4; unclear D gene. The germline gives CDR1 SGHVS, CDR2 FNYEAQ. The CDR3 covers 15 residues. The ends were cut back, 0 bases at V and 8 bases at J, with 13 bases in the middle. The CDR3 DNA reads as TGTGCCAGCAGCTTAGCTGGTCAGGTAGGCGAAAAACTGTTTTTT. It specifies CASSLAGQVGEKLFF.

The chain employs TRBV24-1 and TRBJ2-3; 9 nucleotides match TRBD2. V lost 1 base and J lost 3; bases outside the gene matches: 10. Germline values: CDR1 KGHDR, CDR2 SFDVKD. The CDR3 spans 18 residues. CDR3 coding DNA: TGTGCCACCAGTGATTTAACTAGCGGGCCCCGCAGGACAGATACGCAGTATTTT. This codes for CATSDLTSGPRRTDTQYF.

V and J are TRBV7-9 and TRBJ2-3; 13 positions agree with TRBD2. CDR3 size: 16 residues. Germline CDR1 is SEHNR and CDR2 is FQNEAQ (reference sequence). V gave up 4 bases and J gave up 10 bases; unmatched junction bases: 11. The chain's CDR3 is CASSSLAGLAGDAQYF. The CDR3 nucleotides read TGTGCCAGCAGCTCCCTGGCCGGACTAGCGGGAGACGCGCAGTATTTT.

This clonotype appeared a few times. This chain joins TRBV3-1 and TRBJ1-4, with D maybe TRBD1 (6 bases). Looked up from germline, CDR1 is LGHDT and CDR2 is YNNKEL (reference sequence). CDR3 size: 17 residues. The ends were cut back, 3 bases at V and 0 bases at J, with 14 bases in the middle. CDR3 loop: CASSHSANRATNEKLFF. Written as DNA, the CDR3 is TGTGCCAGCAGCCATTCCGCGAACAGGGCAACTAATGAAAAACTGTTTTTT.

V and J are TRBV12-3 or TRBV12-4 and TRBJ1-4; 10 bases fit TRBD1. This CDR3 is 15 amino acids long. V trimming: 4 bases; J trimming: 10 bases; junction bases outside the gene matches: 9. DNA of the CDR3: TGTGCCAGCAGTTCTACCGGGACAGGGGCCAGAAAACTGTTTTTT. It specifies CASSSTGTGARKLFF.

The chain joins TRBV2 to TRBJ2-2; TRBD2 is a possible D gene (5 bases). Germline CDR1 reads SNHLY; CDR2 reads FYNNEI. Trimming removed 8 bases at V and 1 base at J, with 11 bases between. The CDR3 sequence is 14 residues long. CDR3 residues: CASLRTENTGELFF. In nucleotides, the CDR3 is TGTGCCAGCTTGAGGACTGAGAACACCGGGGAGCTGTTTTTT.